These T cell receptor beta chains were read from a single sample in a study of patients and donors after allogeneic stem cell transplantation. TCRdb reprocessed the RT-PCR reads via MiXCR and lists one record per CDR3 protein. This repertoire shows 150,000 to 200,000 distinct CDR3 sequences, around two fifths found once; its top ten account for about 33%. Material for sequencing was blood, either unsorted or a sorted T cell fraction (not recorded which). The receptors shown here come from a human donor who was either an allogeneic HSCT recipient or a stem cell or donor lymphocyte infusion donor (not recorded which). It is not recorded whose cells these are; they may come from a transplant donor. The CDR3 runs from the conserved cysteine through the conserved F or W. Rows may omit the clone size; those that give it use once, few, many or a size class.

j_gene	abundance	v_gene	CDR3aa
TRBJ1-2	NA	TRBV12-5	CASGPTDRPYGYTF
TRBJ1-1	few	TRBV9	CASSVAGDEVFF
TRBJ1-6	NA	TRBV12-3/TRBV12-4	CASSSGPPTSPLHF
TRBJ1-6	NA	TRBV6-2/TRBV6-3	CASATGSRGRSYNSPLHF
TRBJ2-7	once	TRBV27	CASSLGTSGGYEQYF
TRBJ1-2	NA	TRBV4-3	CASSQGRQDAYGYTF
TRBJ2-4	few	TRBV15	CATSRDGDLAKNIQYF
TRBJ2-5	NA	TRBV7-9	CASSPSLNQETQYF
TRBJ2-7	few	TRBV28	CASSFITRGTEHEQYF
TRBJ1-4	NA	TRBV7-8	CASSLEDRDPVEKLFF
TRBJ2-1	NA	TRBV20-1	CSARPTSGRVVEQFF
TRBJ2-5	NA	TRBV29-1	CSARVWTSGRAPETQYF
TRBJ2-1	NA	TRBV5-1	CASSVRLAVPSYNEQFF
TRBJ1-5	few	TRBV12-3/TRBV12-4	CASSFEGVNQPQHF
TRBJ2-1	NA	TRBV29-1	CSVGLAGAPGNEQFF
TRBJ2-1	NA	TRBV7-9	CASSLVGGSSYNEQFF
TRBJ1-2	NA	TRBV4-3	CASSHRPGSYGYTF